The source of this T cell receptor beta chain is a study of monozygotic twins with cystic fibrosis. Here immunoSEQ multiplex PCR was the method, and the copy in TCRdb shows in-frame clones only, minus some. The sample includes about 20,000 clones, around 96% seen only once; the top ten take roughly 0.62%. With V trimmed by 11 bases and J by 0 bases, 5 bases remained unmatched. There are 13 residues in the CDR3. CDR1 is MNHNY and CDR2 is SVGAGI in the germline V gene (reference sequence). On this clone itself: The antigen is not known.

Overall study findings and caveats: Nucleotide-identical clonotype sharing was significantly higher within monozygotic CF twin pairs than between unrelated CF individuals.

This rearrangement joins TRBV6-6 to TRBJ1-1, with 8 nucleotides matching TRBD1. This TCR came from a girl aged 2 to 9 with cystic fibrosis. Sequencing was performed on blood. CDR3 amino acids: CAGRTGMNTEAFF. The CDR3 DNA is TGTGCCGGTCGGACAGGGATGAACACTGAAGCTTTCTTT.